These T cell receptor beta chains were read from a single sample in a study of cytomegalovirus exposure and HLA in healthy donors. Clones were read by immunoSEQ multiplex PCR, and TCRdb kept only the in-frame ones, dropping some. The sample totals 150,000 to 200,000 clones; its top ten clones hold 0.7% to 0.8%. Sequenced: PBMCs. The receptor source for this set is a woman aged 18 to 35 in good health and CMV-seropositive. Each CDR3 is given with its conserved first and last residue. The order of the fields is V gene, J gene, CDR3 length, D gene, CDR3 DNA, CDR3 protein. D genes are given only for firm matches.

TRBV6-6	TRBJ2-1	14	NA	TGTGCCAGCAGGCCTTTGGAGCCCTACAATGAGCAGTTCTTC	CASRPLEPYNEQFF
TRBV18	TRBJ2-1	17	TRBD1	TGTGCCAGCTCCCCGGGACAGGGGGCGGCGGACTACAATGAGCAGTTCTTC	CASSPGQGAADYNEQFF
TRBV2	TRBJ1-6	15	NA	TGTGCCAGCAGATCGACTGATCACTATAATTCACCCCTCCACTTT	CASRSTDHYNSPLHF
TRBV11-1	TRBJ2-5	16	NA	TGTGCCAGCAGCTTAGGTACGGAAAGGGGATACGAGACCCAGTACTTC	CASSLGTERGYETQYF
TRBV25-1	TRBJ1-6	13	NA	TGTGCCAGCCTGGTGACAGATAATTCACCCCTCCACTTT	CASLVTDNSPLHF
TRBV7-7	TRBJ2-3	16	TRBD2	TGTGCTAGCAGCGACGGACTAGCGGGCTCCACAGATACGCAGTATTTT	CASSDGLAGSTDTQYF
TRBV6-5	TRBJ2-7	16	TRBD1	TGTGCCAGCAGTTTATCCTCGGGACAGGGTGTCCACGAGCAGTACTTC	CASSLSSGQGVHEQYF
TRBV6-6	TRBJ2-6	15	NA	TGTGCCAGCAGCCGAACAGGGTATGGGGCCAACGTCCTGACTTTC	CASSRTGYGANVLTF
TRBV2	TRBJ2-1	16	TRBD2	TGTGCCAGCAGTAAGACTAGCGGGGGGGGCGACAATGAGCAGTTCTTC	CASSKTSGGGDNEQFF
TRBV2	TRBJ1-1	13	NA	TGTGCCAGCAGTCGAGGCTTTAACACTGAAGCTTTCTTT	CASSRGFNTEAFF
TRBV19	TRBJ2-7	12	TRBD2	TGTGCCAGTGGGACTAGCGAGCGGGAGCAGTACTTC	CASGTSEREQYF
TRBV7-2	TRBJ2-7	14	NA	TGTGCCAGCAGCGAGGGACAACCGCCCTACGAGCAGTACTTC	CASSEGQPPYEQYF
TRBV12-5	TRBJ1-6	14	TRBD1	TGTGCTAGTGGTTTGTCGACAGGGCCTACACCCCTCCACTTT	CASGLSTGPTPLHF
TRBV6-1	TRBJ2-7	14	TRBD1	TGTGCCAGCAGTGCCACCGGGACAGGGGCCGTGCAGTACTTC	CASSATGTGAVQYF
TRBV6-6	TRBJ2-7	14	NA	TGTGCCACCCCGTCGAGCGGTGATCGGGACGAGCAGTACTTC	CATPSSGDRDEQYF
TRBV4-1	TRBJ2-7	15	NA	TGCGCCAGCAGCCAAGAAGGTTGGAGTTCCTACGAGCAGTACTTC	CASSQEGWSSYEQYF
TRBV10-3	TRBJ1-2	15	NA	TGTGCCATCAGGAAGACAGACGAAGCTAACTATGGCTACACCTTC	CAIRKTDEANYGYTF
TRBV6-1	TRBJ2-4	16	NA	TGTGCCAGCAGTGAAGTAAGGGGCTCGCACAAAAACATTCAGTACTTC	CASSEVRGSHKNIQYF
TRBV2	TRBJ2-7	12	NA	TGTGCCAGCAGTTTGACACACTACGAGCAGTACTTC	CASSLTHYEQYF
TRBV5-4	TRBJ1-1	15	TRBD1	TGTGCCAGCAGCTTGCAACGACAGGGTAGCGCTGAAGCTTTCTTT	CASSLQRQGSAEAFF
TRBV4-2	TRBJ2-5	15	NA	TGTGCCAGCAGCCAAGGTGCAGCGGGTCAAGAGACCCAGTACTTC	CASSQGAAGQETQYF
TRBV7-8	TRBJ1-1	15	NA	TGTGCCAGCAGCGAGTCACAGGGCGTGAACACTGAAGCTTTCTTT	CASSESQGVNTEAFF
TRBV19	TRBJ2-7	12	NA	TGTGCCAGTGAGGGACACGACTACGAGCAGTACTTC	CASEGHDYEQYF
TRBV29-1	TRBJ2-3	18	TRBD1	TGCAGCGTTGAAGGGCCGGGACAGGGGGTTTCCCCCACAGATACGCAGTATTTT	CSVEGPGQGVSPTDTQYF
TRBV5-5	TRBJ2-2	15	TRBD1	TGTGCCAGCAGCCTATTGGACAGGGAGACCGGGGAGCTGTTTTTT	CASSLLDRETGELFF
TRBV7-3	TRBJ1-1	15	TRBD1	TGTGCCAGCAGCTTAACTGGGACAGGGAACACTGAAGCTTTCTTT	CASSLTGTGNTEAFF
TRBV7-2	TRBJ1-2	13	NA	TGTGCCAGCAGCTTAACGGGGGAAGATGGCTACACCTTC	CASSLTGEDGYTF
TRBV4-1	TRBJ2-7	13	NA	TGCGCCAGCAGCACGCCACCACTCTACGAGCAGTACTTC	CASSTPPLYEQYF
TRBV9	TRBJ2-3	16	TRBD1	TGTGCCAGCAGCCCCCACTCCCAGACAGGGCCCGATACGCAGTATTTT	CASSPHSQTGPDTQYF
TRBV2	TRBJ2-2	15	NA	TGTGCCAGCAGTGAACAGGCCGGGAACACCGGGGAGCTGTTTTTT	CASSEQAGNTGELFF